Here is one TCR beta chain with its context. In its sample, this clonotype was seen a few times. Its target antigen remains unknown. The record has no base qualities; no much larger clone is one base away. Library method: RT-PCR. The sequencer listed for this sample is NextSeq 550. The public reads were reprocessed in TCRdb via fastp at Q25 and MiXCR, keeping in-frame beta chains. Here each entry gathers all rows of one CDR3 protein and keeps the most common genes and DNA. Here the sample has about 960,000 distinct CDR3 sequences; roughly 18% occur a single time. The ten largest clonotypes hold around 5.5% of the sample. The CDR3 sequence holds 15 residues, the cysteine and phenylalanine included. Just the 45-base CDR3 DNA is kept, in frame starting at base 1. Compared with germline, V lacks 7 bases and J lacks 2 bases; bases without a gene match: 8. The record originates from a study of patients and donors after allogeneic stem cell transplantation (dated by TCRdb to the early 2020s).

This TCR derives from a human donor who was either an allogeneic HSCT recipient or a stem cell or donor lymphocyte infusion donor (not recorded which). It is not recorded whose cells these are; they may come from a transplant donor. Specimen: blood, either unsorted or a sorted T cell fraction (not recorded which). The sequence links TRBV12-3 or TRBV12-4 to TRBJ2-3; 8 middle bases align to TRBD2. The CDR3 region reads CASTIRGGITDTQYF. The nucleotide sequence reads TGTGCCAGCACCATTCGGGGGGGGATCACAGATACGCAGTATTTT.